These 11 T cell receptor beta chains came from one sample sequenced in a study of T cells after yellow fever vaccination. MiXCR, run by TCRdb on the 5' RACE reads, gives a single entry per CDR3 protein. In the table there are some 340,000 distinct CDR3 sequences, 4.1% of which are singletons. Sequences were derived from PBMCs, sampled 5 days after the yellow fever booster vaccination. The origin of the receptors is a man aged 18 to 30 who received the YFV17D yellow fever vaccine.

This clonotype was seen a handful of times. The V gene is TRBV9, the J gene TRBJ1-3, with TRBD1 as a possible D gene (5 bases). Trimming took 0 bases from V and 0 from J, leaving 7 bases between them. The CDR3 has 15 residues. In germline, CDR1 is SGDLS, CDR2 YYNGEE. The CDR3 nucleotides are TGTGCCAGCAGCGTAGAGGGGAACTCTGGAAACACCATATATTTT. Translation gives CASSVEGNSGNTIYF.

This clonotype has a count of ten or more. The chain recombines TRBV12-3 or TRBV12-4 with TRBJ2-3, with 7 bases fitting TRBD1. V shed 1 base, J shed 3 bases, and the junction held 4 bases outside the gene matches. The length of the CDR3 is 15 residues. The CDR3 spells CASSLETGYTDTQYF. The CDR3 DNA is TGTGCCAGCAGTTTAGAGACAGGGTATACAGATACGCAGTATTTT.

This clonotype has a handful of counts. This rearrangement joins TRBV29-1 to TRBJ2-5; no firm D call. The V gene's germline CDR1 is SQVTM and CDR2 ANQGSEA. The CDR3 has 13 residues. V shed 3 bases and J shed 1 base, with 9 bases lying between them. The CDR3 spells CSVDAEFQETQYF. The DNA for the CDR3 is TGCAGCGTTGATGCTGAGTTCCAAGAGACCCAGTACTTC.

Many counts were recorded for this clonotype. The chain joins TRBV27 to TRBJ2-2, with D perhaps matching TRBD1 (5 bases). This CDR3 spans 14 amino acids. V was clipped by 5 bases and J by 1 base, with 8 bases between them. CDR1 and CDR2 from the germline V gene are MNHEY and SMNVEV (reference sequence). The CDR3 is CASSEDRNTGELFF. The CDR3 DNA reads TGTGCCAGCAGTGAAGACAGGAACACCGGGGAGCTGTTTTTT.

The chain uses TRBV25-1 and TRBJ2-2; no clear D. The CDR3 length is 17 residues. Trimming took 6 bases from V and 1 from J, leaving 18 bases between them. Germline values: CDR1 MGHDK, CDR2 SYGVNS. The CDR3 here is CASSPMWGFLNTGELFF. The CDR3 nucleotides read TGTGCCAGCAGCCCCATGTGGGGTTTCCTGAACACCGGGGAGCTGTTTTTT. The full variable domain, rest sourced from reference TRBV25-1 and TRBJ2-2, is EADIYQTPRYLVIGTGKKITLECSQTMGHDKMYWYQQDPGMELHLIHYSYGVNSTEKGDLSSESTVSRIRTEHFPLTLESARPSHTSQYLCASSPMWGFLNTGELFFGEGSRLTVL.

There are a few counts of this clonotype. The chain is built from TRBV19 and TRBJ1-6, with TRBD1 as a possible D gene (5 bases). Trimming removed 6 bases from V and 0 bases from J, with 15 bases in between. The CDR3 consists of 17 residues. Per germline, CDR1 LNHDA and CDR2 SQIVND (reference sequence). The CDR3 nucleotides are TGTGCCAGTAGCCAAGGGGCAGGACGCTCCTATAATTCACCCCTCCACTTT. This gives the protein CASSQGAGRSYNSPLHF.

This clonotype turned up a few times. This chain's CDR3 is CAWSPLAGWTGELFF. The DNA for the CDR3 is TGTGCCTGGAGTCCTCTAGCGGGGTGGACCGGGGAGCTGTTTTTT. The rearrangement links TRBV30 to TRBJ2-2, with TRBD2 matching over 9 bases. V was clipped by 2 bases and J by 5 bases; unmatched bases: 6. The germline V gene encodes CDR1 GTSNPN and CDR2 SVGIG (reference sequence). This CDR3 is 15 amino acids long.

The table lists this clonotype with many counts. The rearrangement uses TRBV5-1 and TRBJ2-1; D may be TRBD1 or TRBD2 (6 bases each). V lost 7 bases and J lost 8, with 22 bases in between. Germline lookup yields CDR1 SGHRS and CDR2 YFSETQ. The CDR3 extends over 15 amino acids. The CDR3 here is CASRQGGGGPDEQFF. CDR3 DNA sequence: TGCGCCAGCCGCCAGGGAGGTGGGGGCCCCGATGAGCAGTTCTTC.

J is TRBJ2-5 and V is TRBV7-6, with D perhaps matching TRBD2 (6 bases). Germline values: CDR1 SGHVS, CDR2 FNYEAQ. V was trimmed by 5 bases and J by 0 bases, leaving 13 bases between them. There are 15 residues in the CDR3. This chain's CDR3 is CASSPRSGDQETQYF. CDR3 in DNA: TGTGCCAGCAGCCCCCGGTCGGGGGACCAAGAGACCCAGTACTTC.

Many counts were recorded for this clonotype. The chain couples TRBV2 to TRBJ2-1; a possible D gene is TRBD2 (5 bases). This CDR3 has 13 amino acids. V lost 7 bases to trimming and J lost 4 bases, with 11 bases between them. Germline V gene sequence: CDR1 SNHLY, CDR2 FYNNEI. The CDR3 spells CASTTERYNEQFF. DNA for the CDR3: TGTGCCAGCACCACCGAGCGGTACAATGAGCAGTTCTTC.

This chain connects TRBV5-1 to TRBJ2-4, with no clear D. Per the germline V gene, CDR1 is SGHRS and CDR2 is YFSETQ. V was clipped by 0 bases and J by 7 bases, with 11 bases between them. The length of the CDR3 is 14 residues. CDR3 nucleotide sequence: TGCGCCAGCAGCTTGGTTGGCAGCCGGAACATTCAGTACTTC. Translating gives CASSLVGSRNIQYF.